The 27 T cell receptor beta chains listed next were all sequenced from one sample in a study of shared clonotypes between healthy human individuals (TCRdb year 2020). Library construction relied on the immunoSEQ multiplex PCR assay. This is the immuneACCESS table as TCRdb keeps it, with only in-frame sequences that have V and J called. A part of the clones is gone; compared with another copy, unresolved V genes explain less than half, and the rest is unexplained. Recorded for this sample are about half a million clones; 81% of them occurred a single time. The ten largest make up roughly 12% of the sample. The sequencing input was PBMCs. Receptor source: a woman in her forties in good health. Some clones in this sample may be carry-over from other donors' samples.

The chain recombines TRBV19 with TRBJ2-5; 9 nucleotides line up with TRBD2. The CDR3 covers 14 residues. J gave up 7 bases and V 7 bases, and 10 bases lay outside the gene matches. Germline CDR1 is LNHDA and CDR2 is SQIVND (reference sequence). This chain's CDR3 is CASTTSGQRGTQYF. The CDR3 DNA follows: TGTGCCAGTACGACTAGCGGTCAGAGGGGGACCCAGTACTTC.

This clone was seen more than once but under ten times. The V and J genes are TRBV19 and TRBJ1-1; tentative D call: TRBD1 (5 bases). CDR3 length: 16 residues. Trimming removed 5 bases at V and 5 bases at J, with 21 bases between. Germline assignment: CDR1 LNHDA and CDR2 SQIVND (reference sequence). The CDR3 bases are TGTGCCAGTAGTCGTGGGGCGCACCGGTGGGAGACTGAAGCTTTCTTT. This translates into CASSRGAHRWETEAFF.

The J gene is TRBJ2-1, the V gene TRBV29-1; D is unresolved. CDR3 size: 11 residues. Trimming stripped 4 bases from V and 5 bases from J, with 6 bases between. Germline V gene sequence: CDR1 SQVTM, CDR2 ANQGSEA. The chain's CDR3 is CSVGVHNEQFF. CDR3 bases: TGCAGCGTTGGCGTCCACAATGAGCAGTTCTTC.

This chain joins TRBV7-2 and TRBJ2-7; D gene unclear. The CDR3 contains 14 residues. V was cut by 5 bases and J by 2 bases, with 13 bases left in between. Germline CDR1 reads SGHTA; CDR2 reads FQGNSA. In DNA, the CDR3 is TGTGCCAGCAGCGCCCGTGTCCCTCCCTACGAGCAGTACTTC. Amino acids: CASSARVPPYEQYF.

This clone was counted a single time. The genes are TRBV28 and TRBJ2-1, with 7 bases lining up with TRBD2. Germline V lookup: CDR1 MDHEN, CDR2 SYDVKM. There are 17 residues in the CDR3. With V trimmed by 2 bases and J by 7 bases, 14 bases remained unmatched. Written as DNA, the CDR3 is TGTGCCAGCAGTTTAAGAGGTGTCAGCGGGACTGTGAATGAGCAGTTCTTC. Its translation: CASSLRGVSGTVNEQFF.

A note on this clone: The sample holds other DNA sequences that translate to the same CDR3. V usage is TRBV5-1 and J usage is TRBJ2-6; D gene uncertain. The germline CDR1 and CDR2 sequences are SGHRS and YFSETQ. V was pared by 5 bases and J by 2 bases, with 5 bases between. CDR3 length equals 13 residues. In DNA, the CDR3 is TGCGCCAGCAGACGGGCTGGGGCCAACGTCCTGACTTTC. Translation: CASRRAGANVLTF.

Notes on this clone: A single base is all that separates this from a far larger clone, so a read error is likely. This chain connects TRBV30 to TRBJ1-2, with D uncertain. CDR1 is GTSNPN, CDR2 SVGIG, per germline (reference sequence). The CDR3 runs 13 residues. The DNA of the CDR3 is TGTGCCTGGAGTCCTGGCTTAAGCTATGGCCACACCTTC. Amino acid sequence: CAWSPGLSYGHTF.

On this clone: This likely reflects a read error, since a far larger clone is one base away. The same CDR3 also results from other DNA sequences found in this sample. The chain combines TRBV11-1 with TRBJ2-7; 8 nucleotides align to TRBD1. Per germline, CDR1 SGHAT and CDR2 FQDESV (reference sequence). The length of the CDR3 is 15 residues. The CDR3 protein is CASSLAAGGQGEQYF. As DNA, the CDR3 is TGTGCTAGCAGCTTAGCGGCAGGGGGCCAAGGCGAGCAGTACTTC.

Note on this clone: The sample holds other DNA sequences that translate to the same CDR3. The V gene is TRBV9, the J gene TRBJ2-1, with 7 nucleotides matching TRBD2. CDR3 length equals 15 residues. CDR1 SGDLS and CDR2 YYNGEE come from the germline V gene. V lost 1 base and J lost 4; bases outside the gene matches: 5. CDR3 in amino acids: CASSVSSGTYNEQFF. The CDR3 nucleotides are TGTGCCAGCAGCGTATCTAGCGGAACATACAATGAGCAGTTCTTC.

The CDR3 loop reads CASSDGTYIQYF. The CDR3 DNA reads TGTGCCAGCAGCGACGGCACTTACATTCAGTACTTC. The chain links TRBV7-9 to TRBJ2-4; D ambiguous. V lost 5 bases to trimming and J lost 8 bases, with 10 bases between them. CDR1 SEHNR and CDR2 FQNEAQ come from the germline V gene (reference sequence). The CDR3 consists of 12 residues.

This clone was counted between two and nine times. The chain recombines TRBV13 with TRBJ2-7, with 7 bases identical to TRBD1. V was clipped by 2 bases and J by 2 bases; unmatched bases: 6. This CDR3 contains 15 residues. Germline V gene data show CDR1 as PRHDT and CDR2 as FYEKMQ (reference sequence). The CDR3 DNA reads TGTGCCAGCAGCTTATTGGGACAGCCACCCTACGAGCAGTACTTC. Protein product: CASSLLGQPPYEQYF. The full variable domain, its missing parts supplied by reference TRBV13 and TRBJ2-7, is AAGVIQSPRHLIKEKRETATLKCYPIPRHDTVYWYQQGPGQDPQFLISFYEKMQSDKGSIPDRFSAQQFSDYHSELNMSSLELGDSALYFCASSLLGQPPYEQYFGPGTRLTVT.

Remarks on this clone: The identical CDR3 is also encoded by other nucleotide sequences in the sample. This chain uses TRBV7-2 with TRBJ2-5; D is ambiguous. CDR3 size: 14 residues. Trimming shortened V by 2 bases and J by 0 bases, and 7 bases separated the two germline ends. The germline gives CDR1 SGHTA, CDR2 FQGNSA. CDR3 sequence: CASSLMGDQETQYF. CDR3 sequence (DNA): TGTGCCAGCAGCTTAATGGGCGACCAAGAGACCCAGTACTTC.

The gene calls are TRBV4-2 and TRBJ2-7; D is unclear. Germline V gene data show CDR1 as LGHNA and CDR2 as YNFKEQ. The V gene lost 1 base and the J gene lost 4 bases, with 14 bases spanning the gap. This CDR3 region has 15 residues. For the CDR3, the DNA is TGTGCCAGCAGCCAAGTTGCTACTGTTGAATACGAGCAGTACTTC. Translated: CASSQVATVEYEQYF.

The V and J genes are TRBV2 and TRBJ2-5; 7 nucleotides agree with TRBD1. J gave up 9 bases and V 6 bases, and 7 bases lay outside the gene matches. CDR1 and CDR2 (germline): SNHLY, FYNNEI. The CDR3 runs 12 residues. CDR3 residues: CASSLIGTAQYF. CDR3 in DNA: TGTGCCAGCAGCTTAATCGGGACAGCCCAGTACTTC.

As concerns this clone: Since a far larger clone is one base different, this is likely a read error. Other DNA sequences in this specimen translate into the identical CDR3. This chain uses TRBV13 with TRBJ1-2; maybe TRBD1 (5 bases). CDR3 length equals 14 residues. CDR1 is PRHDT, CDR2 FYEKMQ, per germline (reference sequence). This CDR3 reads CASSLQGASFGYTF. The CDR3 bases are TGTGCCAGCAGCTTACAGGGAGCCTCCTTCGGCTACACCTTT.

This clone came up once. One end of the junction varies from germline; a read error may be responsible. V and J are TRBV2 and TRBJ2-7; 7 bases fit TRBD1. The CDR3 is made up of 15 amino acids. Germline values: CDR1 SNHLY, CDR2 FYNNEI. The CDR3 is CASSGGGTASYEQYF. The CDR3 DNA reads TGTGCCAGTAGTGGAGGTGGGACAGCCTCCTACGAGCAGTACTTC.

This clone was recorded many times. V is TRBV28 and J is TRBJ2-7, with D unclear. CDR3 length equals 14 residues. CDR1 and CDR2 from the germline V gene are MDHEN and SYDVKM. Trimming cost V 8 bases and J 1 base, with 15 bases left between them. This CDR3 is CASSPSNWSYEQYF. In DNA, the CDR3 is TGTGCCAGCTCCCCGAGCAACTGGTCCTACGAGCAGTACTTC.

With regard to this clone: Other DNA sequences from this sample encode an identical CDR3 as well. The V gene is TRBV18, the J gene TRBJ2-5, with a possible D match to TRBD1 (6 bases). The V gene's germline CDR1 is KGHSH and CDR2 LQKENI. The CDR3 loop spans 13 amino acids. With 3 bases removed from V and 1 base from J, the gap between germline ends came to 6 bases. The CDR3 nucleotides read TGTGCCAGCTCACCGGACAGCCAAGAGACCCAGTACTTC. Translation: CASSPDSQETQYF.

This clone has more than one count but fewer than ten. This sample includes further DNA sequences coding for the same CDR3. The chain links TRBV10-3 to TRBJ1-4; 7 nucleotides align to TRBD1. The CDR3 loop spans 15 amino acids. The V gene's germline CDR1 is ENHRY and CDR2 SYGVKD. V was clipped by 3 bases and J by 7 bases; unmatched bases: 8. The DNA of the CDR3 is TGTGCCATCAGTGAACAGGGGCAGGGGGGTGAAAAACTGTTTTTT. This encodes CAISEQGQGGEKLFF.

The chain carries TRBV28 and TRBJ2-1; D call uncertain. V shed 3 bases and J shed 14 bases, with 20 bases lying between them. CDR1 and CDR2 from the germline V gene are MDHEN and SYDVKM. CDR3 length: 14 amino acids. The CDR3, as DNA: TGTGCCAGCAGTTTTCGACGTCCTCCACTTAAGGAGTTCTTC. This codes for CASSFRRPPLKEFF.

In regard to this clone: Possible read error: a much larger clone is one base away. The CDR3 region is CASSLRQHYGYTF. In DNA, the CDR3 is TGTGCCAGCAGCTTAAGACAGCACTATGGCTACACCTTC. J is TRBJ1-2 and V is TRBV7-2, with D maybe TRBD1 (5 bases). The CDR3 is 13 amino acids. The V and J ends lost 2 bases and 3 bases respectively, with 7 bases between them. Germline values: CDR1 SGHTA, CDR2 FQGNSA.

The chain couples TRBV5-1 to TRBJ2-3; D not certain. V was cut by 3 bases and J by 2 bases, with 10 bases left in between. The CDR3 has 14 amino acids. Per germline, CDR1 SGHRS and CDR2 YFSETQ. CDR3 region: CASSYRTLTDTQYF. CDR3 bases: TGCGCCAGCAGCTACCGGACCCTCACAGATACGCAGTATTTT.

The chain links TRBV19 to TRBJ1-1; D gene uncertain. V was trimmed by 3 bases and J by 1 base, leaving 9 bases between them. The CDR3 is 14 amino acids. Germline-derived CDR1 and CDR2 are LNHDA and SQIVND (reference sequence). In DNA form, the CDR3 reads TGTGCCAGTAGTATGCTGGTGTGGAACACTGAAGCTTTCTTT. This sequence encodes CASSMLVWNTEAFF.

Note on this clone: Only one base separates this from a far larger clonotype, so it likely reflects a read error. The chain employs TRBV5-1 and TRBJ2-3; maybe TRBD2 (7 bases). Trimming stripped 4 bases from V and 0 bases from J, with 9 bases between. In germline, CDR1 is SGHRS, CDR2 YFSETQ. The CDR3 spans 14 residues. The CDR3 DNA reads as TGCGCCAGCAGCGCGGGGGCTAGCACAGATACGCAGTATTTT. Translating it yields CASSAGASTDTQYF.

This clone occurred a few times. The rearrangement links TRBV19 to TRBJ2-3; D remains unclear. V lost 6 bases to trimming and J lost 2 bases, with 15 bases between them. The CDR3 is 15 residues long. Looked up from germline, CDR1 is LNHDA and CDR2 is SQIVND (reference sequence). The CDR3 sequence: CASRPSRVYTDTQYF. CDR3 nucleotide sequence: TGTGCCAGTAGGCCCTCCCGGGTCTACACAGATACGCAGTATTTT.

The chain links TRBV9 to TRBJ2-5; 11 bases map to TRBD2. The ends lost 2 bases at V and 1 base at J; junction bases unmatched: 13. This CDR3 spans 19 amino acids. Germline CDR1 is SGDLS and CDR2 is YYNGEE. This chain's CDR3 is CASSVTSGSSSGSQETQYF. CDR3 sequence (DNA): TGTGCCAGCAGCGTTACTAGCGGGAGTTCTTCAGGGTCCCAAGAGACCCAGTACTTC.

With regard to this clone: A far larger clone is just one base off, so this is likely a read error. Different DNA sequences within this sample yield the same CDR3. V gene TRBV6-6 combines with J gene TRBJ2-1; 7 positions agree with TRBD1. Germline V lookup: CDR1 MNHNY, CDR2 SVGAGI (reference sequence). CDR3 length equals 15 residues. CDR3 in amino acids: CAITGTASRYNEQFF. For the CDR3, the DNA is TGTGCAATTACCGGGACAGCTTCGCGATACAATGAGCAGTTCTTC.